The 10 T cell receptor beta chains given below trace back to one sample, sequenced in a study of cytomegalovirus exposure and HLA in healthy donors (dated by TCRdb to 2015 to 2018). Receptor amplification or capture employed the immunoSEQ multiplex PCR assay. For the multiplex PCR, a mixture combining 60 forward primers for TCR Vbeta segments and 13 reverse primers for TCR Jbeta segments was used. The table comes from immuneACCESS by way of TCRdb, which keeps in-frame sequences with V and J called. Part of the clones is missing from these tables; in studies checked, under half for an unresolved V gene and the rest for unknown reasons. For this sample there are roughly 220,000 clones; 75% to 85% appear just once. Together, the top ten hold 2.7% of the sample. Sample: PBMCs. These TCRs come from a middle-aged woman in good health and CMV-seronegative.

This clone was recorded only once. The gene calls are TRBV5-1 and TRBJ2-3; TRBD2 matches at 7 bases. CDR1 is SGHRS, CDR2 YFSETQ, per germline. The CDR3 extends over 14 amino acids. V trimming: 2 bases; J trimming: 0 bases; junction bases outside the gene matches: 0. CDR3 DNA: TGCGCCAGCAGCTTCGGGAGGAGCACAGATACGCAGTATTTT. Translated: CASSFGRSTDTQYF.

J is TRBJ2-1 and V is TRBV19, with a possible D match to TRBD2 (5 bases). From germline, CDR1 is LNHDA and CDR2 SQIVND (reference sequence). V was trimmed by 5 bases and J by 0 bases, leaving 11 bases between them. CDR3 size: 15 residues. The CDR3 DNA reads TGTGCCAGTAGTCCTAGCCGTAGCTCCTACAATGAGCAGTTCTTC. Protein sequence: CASSPSRSSYNEQFF.

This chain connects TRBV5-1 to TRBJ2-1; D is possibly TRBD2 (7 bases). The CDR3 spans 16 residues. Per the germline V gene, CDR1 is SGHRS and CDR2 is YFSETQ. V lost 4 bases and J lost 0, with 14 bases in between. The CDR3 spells CASSLGGGSSYNEQFF. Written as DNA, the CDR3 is TGCGCCAGCAGCCTTGGGGGCGGGAGCTCCTACAATGAGCAGTTCTTC.

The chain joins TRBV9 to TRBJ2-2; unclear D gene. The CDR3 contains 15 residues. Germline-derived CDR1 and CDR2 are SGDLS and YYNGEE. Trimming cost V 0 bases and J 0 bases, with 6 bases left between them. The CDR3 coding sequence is TGTGCCAGCAGCGTAGTTCAGGCGAACACCGGGGAGCTGTTTTTT. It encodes CASSVVQANTGELFF. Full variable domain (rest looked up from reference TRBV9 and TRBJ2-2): DSGVTQTPKHLITATGQRVTLRCSPRSGDLSVYWYQQSLDQGLQFLIQYYNGEERAKGNILERFSAQQFPDLHSELNLSSLELGDSALYFCASSVVQANTGELFFGEGSRLTVL.

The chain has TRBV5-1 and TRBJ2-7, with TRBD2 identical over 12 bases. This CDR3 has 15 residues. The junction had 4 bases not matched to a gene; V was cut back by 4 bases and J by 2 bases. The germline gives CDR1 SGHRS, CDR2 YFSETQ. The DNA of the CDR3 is TGCGCCAGCAGCACCGGACTAGCGGGAACCTACGAGCAGTACTTC. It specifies CASSTGLAGTYEQYF.

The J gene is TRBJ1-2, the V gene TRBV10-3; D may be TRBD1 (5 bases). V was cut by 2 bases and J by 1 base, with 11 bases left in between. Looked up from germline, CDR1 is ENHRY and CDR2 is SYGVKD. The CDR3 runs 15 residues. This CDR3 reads CAISEGDSINYGYTF. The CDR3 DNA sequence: TGTGCCATCAGTGAGGGGGACTCAATTAACTATGGCTACACCTTC.

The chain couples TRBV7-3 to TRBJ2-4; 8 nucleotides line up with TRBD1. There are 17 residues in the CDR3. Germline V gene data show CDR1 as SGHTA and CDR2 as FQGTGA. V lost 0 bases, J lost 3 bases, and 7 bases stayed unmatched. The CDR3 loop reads CASSLTGQGGVKNIQYF. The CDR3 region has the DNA TGTGCCAGCAGCTTAACTGGACAGGGCGGCGTCAAAAACATTCAGTACTTC.

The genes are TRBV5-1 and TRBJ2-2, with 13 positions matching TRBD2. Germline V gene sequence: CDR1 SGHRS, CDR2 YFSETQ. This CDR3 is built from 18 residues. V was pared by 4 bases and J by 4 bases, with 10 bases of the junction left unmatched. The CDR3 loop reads CASSLEGTSGISTGELFF. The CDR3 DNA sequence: TGCGCCAGCAGCCTTGAAGGGACTAGCGGGATTTCCACCGGGGAGCTGTTTTTT.

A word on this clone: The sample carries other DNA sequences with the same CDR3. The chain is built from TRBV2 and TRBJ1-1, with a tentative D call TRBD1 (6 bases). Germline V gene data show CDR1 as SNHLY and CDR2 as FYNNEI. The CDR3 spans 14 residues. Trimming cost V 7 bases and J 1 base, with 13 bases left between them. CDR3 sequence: CASTGWTENTEAFF. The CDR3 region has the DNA TGTGCCAGCACCGGGTGGACAGAGAACACTGAAGCTTTCTTT.

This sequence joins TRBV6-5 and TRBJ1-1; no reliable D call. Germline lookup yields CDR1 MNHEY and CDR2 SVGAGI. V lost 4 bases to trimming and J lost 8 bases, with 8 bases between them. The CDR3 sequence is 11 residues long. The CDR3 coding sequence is TGTGCCAGCAGTTCCATCAGGGAAGCTTTCTTT. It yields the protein CASSSIREAFF.